In this sample, the clone carrying this TCR beta chain turned up a few times. Some clones are missing from TCRdb's copy, which holds only in-frame ones; the method was immunoSEQ multiplex PCR. The repertoire holds about 64,000 clones, with less than 90% as singletons. These data belong to a study of technical replicates of blood from a few donors. Germline CDR1 is SGHRS and CDR2 is YFSETQ. CDR3 length equals 15 residues. V shed 4 bases and J shed 3 bases, with 16 bases lying between them. The TCR sequence derives from a human donor in good health. Some clones in this sample may be carry-over from other donors' samples. Sequences were obtained from PBMCs. The chain has TRBV5-1 and TRBJ1-1; maybe TRBD1 (6 bases). The CDR3 loop reads CASSEGRTDYTEAFF. CDR3 in DNA: TGCGCCAGCAGCGAGGGACGGACAGATTACACTGAAGCTTTCTTT.